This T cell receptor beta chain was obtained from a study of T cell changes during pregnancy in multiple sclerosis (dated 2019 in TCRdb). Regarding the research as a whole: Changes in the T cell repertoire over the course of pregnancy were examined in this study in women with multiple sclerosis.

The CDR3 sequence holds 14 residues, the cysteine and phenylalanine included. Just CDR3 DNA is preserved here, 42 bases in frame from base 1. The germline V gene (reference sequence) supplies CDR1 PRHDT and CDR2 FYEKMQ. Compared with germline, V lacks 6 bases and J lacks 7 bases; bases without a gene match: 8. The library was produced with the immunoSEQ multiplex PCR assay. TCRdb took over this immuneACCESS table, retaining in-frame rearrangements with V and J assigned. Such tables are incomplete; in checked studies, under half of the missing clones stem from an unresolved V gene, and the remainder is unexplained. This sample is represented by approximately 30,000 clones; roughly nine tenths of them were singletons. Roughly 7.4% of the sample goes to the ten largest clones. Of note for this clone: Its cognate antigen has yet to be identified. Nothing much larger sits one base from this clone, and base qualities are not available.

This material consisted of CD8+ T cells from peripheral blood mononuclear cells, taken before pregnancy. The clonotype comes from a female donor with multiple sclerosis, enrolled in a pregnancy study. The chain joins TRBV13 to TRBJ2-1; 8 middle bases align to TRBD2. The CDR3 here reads CASRRLASPNEQFF. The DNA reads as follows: TGTGCCAGCAGACGACTAGCGAGCCCGAATGAGCAGTTCTTC.